The rows below give T cell receptor beta chains drawn from one sample of a study of blood T cell repertoires in COVID-19. Sequenced by immunoSEQ multiplex PCR; TCRdb stores in-frame clones only, minus some. The sample contains about 120,000 clones, approximately 80% of which appear only once. The sample was peripheral blood. These receptors were collected from a human donor in a cohort sampled during active COVID-19. Both conserved end residues are part of each CDR3.

v_call	j_call	cdr3_aa
TRBV7-9	TRBJ1-2	CASSLAGQNYGYTF
TRBV10-3	TRBJ2-7	CAISGDSYEQYF
TRBV27	TRBJ2-7	CASSPSPLAVSYEQYF
TRBV6-6	TRBJ1-1	CASTFTGRMNTEAFF
TRBV9	TRBJ2-1	CASSAGTSGNNEQFF
TRBV19	TRBJ1-2	CASHPIDSYGYTF
TRBV7-3	TRBJ2-3	CASSLSREDTQYF
TRBV13	TRBJ2-7	CASSLPGTVSYEQYF
TRBV27	TRBJ1-6	CASSLIGGGNSPLHF
TRBV7-8	TRBJ1-1	CASSLAYPGQGSTEAFF
TRBV30	TRBJ1-5	CAWSTGSQPQHF
TRBV10-3	TRBJ2-7	CAISEPMGTSGSAGEQYF
TRBV7-2	TRBJ1-1	CASSSRPGLVNTEAFF
TRBV27	TRBJ2-1	CASSPREGLARYNEQFF
TRBV7-9	TRBJ1-5	CASSETGNQPQHF
TRBV27	TRBJ1-2	CASSQTGYGYTF
TRBV6-5	TRBJ2-7	CASSSLAGVYEQYF
TRBV5-4	TRBJ2-3	CASSLVTEHTQYF
TRBV30	TRBJ1-1	CALQGDWTEAFF
TRBV5-1	TRBJ1-1	CASSLVGQDFNTEAFF
TRBV19	TRBJ1-2	CASTSDWSGNYGYTF
TRBV19	TRBJ2-7	CASGLGTGVHEQYF
TRBV6-1	TRBJ1-2	CASSELQGVNYGYTF
TRBV28	TRBJ1-1	CASSLDTHGQVGTEAFF
TRBV18	TRBJ2-7	CASSQRLAGGYEQYF
TRBV6-2/TRBV6-3	TRBJ2-7	CASSLSGQGRSYEQYF
TRBV7-9	TRBJ1-1	CATSLGGAPEAFF
TRBV28	TRBJ2-7	CASSLSFTGGYEQYF
TRBV19	TRBJ2-7	CASSLGQGYEQYF
TRBV28	TRBJ1-5	CASSSPPRDRGNQPQHF
TRBV19	TRBJ1-1	CASATNTEAFF
TRBV23-1	TRBJ1-6	CASSSSGSPLHF
TRBV19	TRBJ1-1	CASTADGKNTEAFF
TRBV9	TRBJ2-7	CASSGRDSAYEQYF
TRBV6-4	TRBJ2-1	CASSEAGGPNEQFF
TRBV3-1/TRBV3-2	TRBJ1-1	CASRDSGDIGAFF
TRBV2	TRBJ2-6	CASSESGLAGVRGANVLTF
TRBV19	TRBJ1-2	CASSPSLYGYTF
TRBV7-9	TRBJ1-3	CASSLDSGNTIYF
TRBV5-1	TRBJ2-7	CASSSQGTYEQYF
TRBV27	TRBJ2-3	CASSLIAGGTDTQYF
TRBV5-6	TRBJ2-1	CASSLALAGYNEQFF
TRBV29-1	TRBJ2-7	CSVEPDRSSYEQYF
TRBV5-4	TRBJ1-2	CASTFGDSPYGYTF
TRBV5-6	TRBJ2-1	CASSLGLANGYEQFF
TRBV5-6	TRBJ2-7	CASRIGGWDRTYEQYF
TRBV7-2	TRBJ2-6	CASSLEKTGANVLTF
TRBV11-2	TRBJ1-1	CASSLPGTDTEAFF
TRBV18	TRBJ2-7	CASSPNMRGRVEQYF
TRBV6-1	TRBJ2-7	CASSEDRVEFYEQYF
TRBV18	TRBJ2-5	CASSDGTGETQYF
TRBV29-1	TRBJ1-5	CSVDHALDRNLNQPQHF
TRBV19	TRBJ2-5	CASSIRQGVGETQYF
TRBV7-9	TRBJ2-5	CASSPGTSGEETQYF
TRBV6-5	TRBJ1-2	CAAQGRRDSGYTF